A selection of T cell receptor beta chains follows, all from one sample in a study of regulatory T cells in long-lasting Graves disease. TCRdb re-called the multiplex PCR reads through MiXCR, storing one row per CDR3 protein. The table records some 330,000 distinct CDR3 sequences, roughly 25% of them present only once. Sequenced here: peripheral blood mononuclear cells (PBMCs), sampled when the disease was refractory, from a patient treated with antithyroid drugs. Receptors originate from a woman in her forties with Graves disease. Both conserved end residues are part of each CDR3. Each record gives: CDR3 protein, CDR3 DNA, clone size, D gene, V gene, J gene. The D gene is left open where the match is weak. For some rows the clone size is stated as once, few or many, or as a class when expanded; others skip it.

CDR3aa: CASGGSREQYF; CDR3nt: TGTGCCAGCGGGGGGTCTAGGGAGCAGTACTTC; abundance: few; d_gene: TRBD2; v_gene: TRBV19; j_gene: TRBJ2-7
CDR3aa: CASSPSQVVNEKLFF; CDR3nt: TGTGCCAGCAGTCCATCCCAGGTGGTCAATGAAAAACTGTTTTTT; abundance: NA; d_gene: NA; v_gene: TRBV27; j_gene: TRBJ1-4
CDR3aa: CASCRLAGGVRQETQYF; CDR3nt: TGTGCCAGCTGCCGACTAGCGGGAGGGGTCCGCCAAGAGACCCAGTACTTC; abundance: NA; d_gene: TRBD2; v_gene: TRBV2; j_gene: TRBJ2-5
CDR3aa: CSVGEGARGYEQYF; CDR3nt: TGCAGCGTTGGGGAGGGGGCGCGGGGATACGAGCAGTACTTC; abundance: many; d_gene: NA; v_gene: TRBV29-1; j_gene: TRBJ2-7
CDR3aa: CASQPGLLNTGELFF; CDR3nt: TGTGCCAGCCAGCCGGGACTCCTAAACACCGGGGAGCTGTTTTTT; abundance: NA; d_gene: NA; v_gene: TRBV18; j_gene: TRBJ2-2
CDR3aa: CAISATGTGATAEQYF; CDR3nt: TGTGCCATCAGCGCAACCGGGACAGGGGCAACAGCCGAGCAGTACTTC; abundance: few; d_gene: TRBD1; v_gene: TRBV10-3; j_gene: TRBJ2-7
CDR3aa: CATSDLNVGEANTGELFF; CDR3nt: TGTGCCACCAGTGATTTGAATGTTGGGGAAGCGAACACCGGGGAGCTGTTTTTT; abundance: NA; d_gene: NA; v_gene: TRBV24-1; j_gene: TRBJ2-2
CDR3aa: CASRSPGQGQYEQYF; CDR3nt: TGTGCCAGCAGGAGCCCGGGACAGGGGCAGTACGAGCAGTACTTC; abundance: many; d_gene: TRBD1; v_gene: TRBV6-1; j_gene: TRBJ2-7
CDR3aa: CASSLAGLAGGILSHEQFF; CDR3nt: TGTGCCAGCAGCTTAGCGGGACTAGCGGGAGGAATATTGTCCCATGAGCAGTTCTTC; abundance: NA; d_gene: TRBD2; v_gene: TRBV11-2; j_gene: TRBJ2-1
CDR3aa: CASTKGGGRNTEAFF; CDR3nt: TGTGCCAGCACTAAAGGAGGGGGACGAAACACTGAAGCTTTCTTT; abundance: many; d_gene: NA; v_gene: TRBV28; j_gene: TRBJ1-1
CDR3aa: CASRERAPDSRYNEQFF; CDR3nt: TGTGCCAGCAGGGAGCGGGCGCCAGATAGTAGATACAATGAGCAGTTCTTC; abundance: NA; d_gene: NA; v_gene: TRBV28; j_gene: TRBJ2-1
CDR3aa: CASSMAGSTGELFF; CDR3nt: TGTGCCAGTAGTATGGCGGGGAGCACCGGGGAGCTGTTTTTT; abundance: NA; d_gene: NA; v_gene: TRBV19; j_gene: TRBJ2-2
CDR3aa: CASSLRSSVGGGTQYF; CDR3nt: TGTGCCAGCAGCTTAAGATCTAGTGTGGGTGGAGGTACGCAGTATTTT; abundance: NA; d_gene: NA; v_gene: TRBV7-8; j_gene: TRBJ2-3
CDR3aa: CASSSPGGENIQYF; CDR3nt: TGTGCCAGCAGCTCCCCCGGGGGGGAAAACATTCAGTACTTC; abundance: NA; d_gene: TRBD2; v_gene: TRBV9; j_gene: TRBJ2-4
CDR3aa: CASSGGRGSPYEQYF; CDR3nt: TGTGCCAGCAGCGGGGGGCGGGGTTCTCCCTACGAGCAGTACTTC; abundance: NA; d_gene: NA; v_gene: TRBV7-9; j_gene: TRBJ2-7
CDR3aa: CASSWVLPLYNEQFF; CDR3nt: TGTGCCAGCAGCTGGGTTCTCCCCCTATACAATGAGCAGTTCTTC; abundance: few; d_gene: NA; v_gene: TRBV11-2; j_gene: TRBJ2-1
CDR3aa: CASSQAASGSAEQYF; CDR3nt: TGTGCCAGCAGCCAAGCCGCTAGCGGGAGTGCGGAGCAGTACTTC; abundance: few; d_gene: TRBD2; v_gene: TRBV28; j_gene: TRBJ2-7
CDR3aa: CASSESGRGRGTEAFF; CDR3nt: TGTGCCAGCAGTGAATCGGGCAGGGGGCGCGGGACTGAAGCTTTCTTT; abundance: NA; d_gene: TRBD1; v_gene: TRBV25-1; j_gene: TRBJ1-1
CDR3aa: CASTKGYEQYF; CDR3nt: TGTGCCAGTACGAAGGGTTACGAGCAGTACTTC; abundance: many; d_gene: NA; v_gene: TRBV28; j_gene: TRBJ2-7
CDR3aa: CSVNRYLDYGYTF; CDR3nt: TGCAGCGTGAACAGGTATCTCGACTATGGCTACACCTTC; abundance: NA; d_gene: NA; v_gene: TRBV29-1; j_gene: TRBJ1-2
CDR3aa: CATRGQGTNEKLFF; CDR3nt: TGTGCCACCAGAGGACAGGGGACGAATGAAAAACTGTTTTTT; abundance: few; d_gene: TRBD1; v_gene: TRBV15; j_gene: TRBJ1-4
CDR3aa: CASSLSNLKAFF; CDR3nt: TGTGCCAGCAGTCTATCAAACCTCAAAGCTTTCTTT; abundance: many; d_gene: NA; v_gene: TRBV12-3/TRBV12-4; j_gene: TRBJ1-1
CDR3aa: CASSYGAGGIGELFF; CDR3nt: TGTGCCAGCAGTTACGGCGCGGGAGGAATCGGGGAGCTGTTTTTT; abundance: many; d_gene: TRBD2; v_gene: TRBV6-5; j_gene: TRBJ2-2
CDR3aa: CASSLDTGVNTEAFF; CDR3nt: TGCGCCAGCAGCTTGGACACAGGGGTGAACACTGAAGCTTTCTTT; abundance: few; d_gene: TRBD1; v_gene: TRBV5-1; j_gene: TRBJ1-1
CDR3aa: CATSDLLGARETQYF; CDR3nt: TGTGCCACCAGTGATTTGCTCGGGGCTCGGGAGACCCAGTACTTC; abundance: once; d_gene: NA; v_gene: TRBV24-1; j_gene: TRBJ2-5
CDR3aa: CASSEVAGYNEQFF; CDR3nt: TGTGCCAGCAGTGAAGTGGCGGGATACAATGAGCAGTTCTTC; abundance: few; d_gene: NA; v_gene: TRBV6-1; j_gene: TRBJ2-1
CDR3aa: CASSLARYEQYF; CDR3nt: TGTGCCAGCAGCTTAGCGCGCTACGAGCAGTACTTC; abundance: many; d_gene: NA; v_gene: TRBV7-2; j_gene: TRBJ2-7
CDR3aa: CASSLGTSNTGELFF; CDR3nt: TGTGCCAGCAGCCTAGGGACTTCGAACACCGGGGAGCTGTTTTTT; abundance: few; d_gene: NA; v_gene: TRBV7-6; j_gene: TRBJ2-2
CDR3aa: CASSPSYYGYTF; CDR3nt: TGTGCCAGCAGTCCATCCTACTATGGCTACACCTTC; abundance: many; d_gene: NA; v_gene: TRBV28; j_gene: TRBJ1-2
CDR3aa: CATSDLQQGALKGELFF; CDR3nt: TGTGCCACCAGTGATTTGCAGCAGGGGGCGCTAAAAGGGGAGCTGTTTTTT; abundance: NA; d_gene: TRBD1; v_gene: TRBV24-1; j_gene: TRBJ2-2
CDR3aa: CASSQGTPDSGANVLTF; CDR3nt: TGTGCCAGCAGCCAAGGGACACCAGACTCTGGGGCCAACGTCCTGACTTTC; abundance: once; d_gene: NA; v_gene: TRBV7-3; j_gene: TRBJ2-6
CDR3aa: CASSTNQRGSFAEQYF; CDR3nt: TGTGCCAGCAGTACTAACCAGCGGGGGTCGTTCGCGGAGCAGTACTTC; abundance: few; d_gene: TRBD2; v_gene: TRBV28; j_gene: TRBJ2-7
CDR3aa: CASSPLGSRSSYEQYF; CDR3nt: TGTGCCAGCAGTCCCCTGGGGAGTAGGAGCTCCTACGAGCAGTACTTC; abundance: many; d_gene: NA; v_gene: TRBV28; j_gene: TRBJ2-7